This T cell receptor (beta chain) was sequenced for a study of cytomegalovirus exposure and HLA in healthy donors. Regarding the study as a whole: The authors later linked a missense DCLRE1C variant to TCR beta V- and J-gene trimming. Testing in vitro showed a few CMV-associated chains specific for CMV antigens. Later work found that TCR association rates differed between HLA loci; DRB1 had the most and HLA-C the fewest.

The PCR ran on 60 Vbeta and 13 Jbeta primers. This table comes from immunoSEQ multiplex PCR, and its TCRdb copy is limited to in-frame clones, with some not included. The data show roughly 180,000 clones, 76% seen once. This clone was seen just once. The antigen remains unidentified. The sequence came from a man younger than 35 in good health and CMV-seronegative. Sequenced input: PBMCs.

CDR3 sequence reads: CASSSSRHTEAFF. In nucleotides, the CDR3 is TGTGCCAGCAGCTCCTCCCGTCACACTGAAGCTTTCTTT. V and J are TRBV7-9 and TRBJ1-1; D not resolved. This CDR3 is 13 amino acids long. Trimming cost V 4 bases and J 3 bases, with 9 bases left between them. Germline V gene sequence: CDR1 SEHNR, CDR2 FQNEAQ (reference sequence).